This TCR beta chain was sequenced during a study of blood T cell repertoires in COVID-19 (TCRdb year 2020). A note on the overall study: Collaborator samples came from the United States, Italy and Spain and covered acute and convalescent phases of COVID-19. HLA class I and class II types, where available, came from metadata supplied by the sample provider rather than from assay-based typing. The samples were drawn from the first 160 participants of the ongoing ImmuneRACE study and from 1,254 subjects provided by 6 global collaborators. Subjects who had been exposed to COVID-19, were actively infected with it, or had recovered from it provided the deeply sampled blood TCRbeta repertoires that made up the dataset. The material from the prospective study consisted of cDNA or gDNA derived from T cells, B-cell-depleted T cells, or PBMCs. The repertoires were made available in a free public database intended to serve as a resource for research on the immune response to SARS-CoV-2. Nearly every sample came with metadata listing a de-identified subject ID, COVID-19 status, age in years and sex. Overall study outcomes, separate from this receptor: Clinical and demographic metadata were provided uncurated, with the amount varying by source and participant.

At the junction V is shortened by 5 bases and J by 0 bases, with 11 bases in between. Sequences SGHTA (CDR1) and FQGNSA (CDR2) are obtained from the germline V gene. Reading from cysteine to phenylalanine, the CDR3 counts 15 amino acids. Only the CDR3 region is kept as DNA, spanning 45 bases read in frame from base 1. Participants in the prospective study were aged 18 to 89 years, lived in over 20 United States geographic areas, and enrolled through a virtual design. In the prospective study, participants were assigned to cohorts based on the clinical history participants reported in a screening survey and a study questionnaire. ImmuneRACE Cohort 3 recovered participants were defined by two consecutive negative NP/OP PCR tests, healthcare professional clearance, or symptom resolution. In the prospective study, whole blood, serum and a nasopharyngeal or oropharyngeal swab were collected from each participant by mobile phlebotomists. Prospective study participants could optionally give additional blood draws and questionnaires over an approximately 2-month period. Before DNA extraction, prospective study blood samples were shipped either frozen or at room temperature.

In regard to this clone: It lacks a known antigen. No base-level quality is on record; no much larger clone is a single base apart.

The immunoSEQ Assay, a bias-controlled multiplex PCR, was used to amplify TCRbeta CDR3 regions from genomic DNA. The authors' analysis ran thus. Within the assay, amplification of reference gene primers was used to estimate how many nucleated cells each sample contained. To quantify the absolute abundance of each unique TCRbeta CDR3 rearrangement, sequence reads were collapsed and filtered. For each sample, productive Simpson clonality was calculated as the square root of Simpson's diversity index over productive rearrangements. In TCRdb, the immuneACCESS table is reduced to in-frame sequences with V and J assigned. These tables do not hold every clone; where another copy was compared, an unresolved V gene accounts for under half, and the others remain unexplained. V and J calls and clone size follow that table, whereas D and trimming were derived from the DNA. The sample table lists 150,000 to 200,000 clones, around 85% of them with a count of one. 5% to 7.5% of the sample lies in the top ten.

The receptor's source is a man aged 40-55 years who had recovered from COVID-19. The chain is made from TRBV7-2 and TRBJ1-3; confidence is insufficient to name the D gene. The sample comprised PBMCs or T cells enriched from blood (not recorded which). For the CDR3, the sequence is CASSPAAVSGNTIYF. The DNA sequence is as follows: TGTGCCAGCAGCCCTGCTGCAGTCTCTGGAAACACCATATATTTT.